Following are 21 T cell receptor beta chains from one sample sequenced in a study of T-cell reconstitution after alpha-beta-depleted transplantation in children (dated by TCRdb to 2016 to 2018). Library creation used PCR. Sequencing took place on an Illumina HiSeq 2500. TCR libraries were prepared with molecular barcoding, using unique molecular identifiers to normalize TCRbeta repertoire quantification. TCRdb's own reprocessing of the public reads used fastp at Q25 and MiXCR and kept productive beta chains. One record per CDR3 amino acid sequence lists the most common genes and DNA. Present in this sample are roughly 610,000 distinct CDR3 sequences, about 10% of which were seen just once. Less than 5% of the sample is in the top ten clones. The sequencing used PBMCs from the stem cell graft donor, collected from the stem cell graft. These TCRs come from a human donor who donated a stem cell graft to a child with acute myeloid leukemia.

This clonotype has ten or more counts. The genes are TRBV4-3 and TRBJ2-5, with D unclear. This CDR3 is 16 amino acids long. Germline CDR1 is LGHNA and CDR2 is YSLEER. Trimming shortened V by 0 bases and J by 1 base, and 12 bases separated the two germline ends. CDR3 DNA: TGCGCCAGCAGCCAAGAGGGATCCAATCCCCAAGAGACCCAGTACTTC. This sequence encodes CASSQEGSNPQETQYF.

This clonotype was seen a handful of times. The chain employs TRBV2 and TRBJ1-1; D unresolved. The CDR3 is 14 residues long. V lost 8 bases and J 0 bases, leaving 13 bases between the germline ends. CDR1 and CDR2 (germline): SNHLY, FYNNEI. CDR3: CASEVKVMNTEAFF. Here the CDR3 DNA reads TGTGCCAGCGAGGTGAAGGTCATGAACACTGAAGCTTTCTTT.

The sample holds a few counts of this clonotype. The J gene is TRBJ2-7, the V gene TRBV7-6; TRBD1 might be the D (6 bases). V dropped 5 bases and J dropped 9 bases, with 17 bases sitting between them. Looked up from germline, CDR1 is SGHVS and CDR2 is FNYEAQ. The CDR3 consists of 13 residues. CDR3 region: CASSPGRGYGQYF. In DNA, the CDR3 is TGTGCCAGCAGCCCCGGCAGGGGATATGGGCAGTACTTC.

The V and J genes are TRBV20-1 and TRBJ1-2; 9 bases are shared with TRBD1. Germline V gene data show CDR1 as DFQATT and CDR2 as SNEGSKA (reference sequence). The CDR3 contains 15 residues. V trimming: 2 bases; J trimming: 7 bases; junction bases outside the gene matches: 11. The DNA of the CDR3 is TGCAGTGCTAGAATCTACAGGGGGCTGTCGAGTGGCTACACCTTC. Translating it yields CSARIYRGLSSGYTF.

This clonotype was seen a few times. This chain joins TRBV28 and TRBJ2-7; 7 bases line up with TRBD2. CDR3 size: 15 residues. Germline V gene data show CDR1 as MDHEN and CDR2 as SYDVKM. J gave up 2 bases and V 0 bases, and 4 bases lay outside the gene matches. CDR3 loop: CASSLWGGIAYEQYF. CDR3 DNA: TGTGCCAGCAGTTTATGGGGGGGGATAGCCTACGAGCAGTACTTC.

This clonotype was detected many times. The V and J genes are TRBV21-1 and TRBJ2-3; the DNA was not compared with TRBD2, the D call given in the table. TRBV21-1 is assigned pseudogene status. The CDR3 has 18 amino acids. CDR3 loop: CASSKLVAGGPSTDTQYF. DNA of the CDR3: TGTGCCAGCAGCAAACTGGTAGCGGGAGGACCTAGCACAGATACGCAGTATTTT.

This clonotype came up a few times. The CDR3 DNA reads TGTGCCAGCAGCTCGGACACGACGCCCCCAAAGGTGAACACTGAAGCTTTCTTT. As protein: CASSSDTTPPKVNTEAFF. The V call is TRBV5-5, the J call TRBJ1-1, with D maybe TRBD1 (5 bases). Trimming cost V 3 bases and J 0 bases, with 21 bases left between them. CDR3 length: 18 residues. The germline V gene has CDR1 SGHKS and CDR2 YYEKEE (reference sequence).

The sample holds a few counts of this clonotype. The rearrangement uses TRBV29-1 and TRBJ2-1; 12 bases fit TRBD2. Looked up from germline, CDR1 is SQVTM and CDR2 is ANQGSEA. CDR3 length: 11 residues. The ends lost 2 bases at V and 14 bases at J; junction bases unmatched: 1. The CDR3 DNA follows: TGCAGCGTTGAACTAGCGGGAGGGAAGTTCTTC. It is translated as CSVELAGGKFF.

This clonotype was seen more than once but under ten times. This chain links TRBV4-3 with TRBJ2-3; 15 bases align to TRBD2. The junction had 6 bases not matched to a gene; V was cut back by 4 bases and J by 4 bases. Germline-derived CDR1 and CDR2 are LGHNA and YSLEER. The CDR3 is 17 amino acids. CDR3 nucleotides: TGCGCCAGCAGCCGATCCGGGACTAGCGGGAGGCCAGATACGCAGTATTTT. The encoded protein is CASSRSGTSGRPDTQYF.

V gene TRBV29-1 combines with J gene TRBJ2-3; TRBD1 aligns across 9 bases. CDR1 is SQVTM and CDR2 is ANQGSEA in the germline V gene. This CDR3 has 14 amino acids. The J segment lost 5 bases and the V segment lost 6 bases, leaving 9 bases of the junction unmatched. CDR3 region: CSVRPWDRVDTQYF. DNA for the CDR3: TGCAGCGTCAGACCCTGGGACAGGGTAGATACGCAGTATTTT.

The chain combines TRBV5-6 with TRBJ2-4, with D tentatively TRBD1 or TRBD2 (5 bases each). Germline values: CDR1 SGHDT, CDR2 YYEEEE. V lost 4 bases and J 9 bases, leaving 20 bases between the germline ends. This CDR3 has 15 residues. DNA for the CDR3: TGTGCCAGCAGCCGATTACAGGTAGATGGAGGCATTCAGTACTTC. Translating gives CASSRLQVDGGIQYF.

In this sample, this clonotype turned up a few times. The chain has TRBV4-1 and TRBJ2-1, with TRBD2 matching 8 bases. Trimming at V came to 1 base and at J to 8 bases, leaving 7 bases not matched to a gene. This CDR3 comprises 15 residues. In germline, CDR1 is MGHRA, CDR2 YSYEKL. The CDR3 loop reads CASSQARGGEDEQFF. The DNA of the CDR3 is TGCGCCAGCAGCCAAGCCCGGGGGGGTGAGGATGAGCAGTTCTTC.

The chain recombines TRBV6-1 with TRBJ2-5; 7 nucleotides agree with TRBD2. The CDR3 is 14 amino acids. Germline V gene lookup returns CDR1 MNHNS and CDR2 SASEGT. Losses at the gene ends were 10 bases for V and 3 bases for J; bases not matched to a gene: 11. The CDR3 DNA sequence: TGTGCCACCACAAGCGGGATGATGAAAGAGACCCAGTACTTC. It yields the protein CATTSGMMKETQYF.

The gene calls are TRBV7-3 and TRBJ2-5, with D possibly being TRBD1 (5 bases). Germline values: CDR1 SGHTA, CDR2 FQGTGA. CDR3 length equals 13 residues. Trimming removed 5 bases from V and 3 bases from J, with 10 bases in between. The CDR3 sequence is CASSGQTEETQYF. In nucleotides, the CDR3 is TGTGCCAGCAGCGGGCAGACAGAAGAGACCCAGTACTTC.

This clonotype appeared many times. This rearrangement joins TRBV27 to TRBJ2-2; 13 bases agree with TRBD2. CDR1 is MNHEY and CDR2 is SMNVEV in the germline V gene (reference sequence). Trimming took 5 bases from V and 4 from J; bases not matched to a gene: 7. There are 17 residues in the CDR3. CDR3 in DNA: TGTGCCAGCAGTCCGGGACTAGCGGGATTGGGCACCGGGGAGCTGTTTTTT. It translates to CASSPGLAGLGTGELFF.

This clonotype has a count of ten or more. The rearrangement links TRBV3-1 to TRBJ2-1; TRBD2 might be the D (6 bases). This CDR3 comprises 16 residues. Germline assignment: CDR1 LGHDT and CDR2 YNNKEL (reference sequence). V shed 3 bases and J shed 0 bases, with 12 bases lying between them. This chain's CDR3 is CASSQVGTSSYNEQFF. The DNA for the CDR3 is TGTGCCAGCAGCCAGGTTGGGACTTCCTCCTACAATGAGCAGTTCTTC.

Only a few counts were recorded for this clonotype. The chain is built from TRBV11-2 and TRBJ2-1; D is perhaps TRBD2 (5 bases). Germline V gives CDR1 SGHAT, CDR2 FQNNGV. This CDR3 has 16 residues. Trimming removed 0 bases at V and 3 bases at J, with 12 bases between. Written as DNA, the CDR3 is TGTGCCAGCAGCTTAGAGGGCGGGCATGGCTACAATGAGCAGTTCTTC. This codes for CASSLEGGHGYNEQFF.

The V and J genes are TRBV5-5 and TRBJ2-5; D is ambiguous. Germline V gene lookup returns CDR1 SGHKS and CDR2 YYEKEE (reference sequence). The length of the CDR3 is 14 residues. The ends were cut back, 0 bases at V and 1 base at J, with 7 bases in the middle. In DNA, the CDR3 is TGTGCCAGCAGCTTGGTGGGTACCCAAGAGACCCAGTACTTC. This translates into CASSLVGTQETQYF.

The chain carries TRBV7-3 and TRBJ2-3; 7 bases agree with TRBD1. The CDR3 consists of 15 residues. V lost 5 bases, J lost 5 bases, and 10 bases stayed unmatched. Germline CDR1 SGHTA, CDR2 FQGTGA. CDR3 in DNA: TGTGCCAGCAGCACCTACGGGACAGAGTTAGATACGCAGTATTTT. It specifies CASSTYGTELDTQYF.

The V gene is TRBV6-5, the J gene TRBJ2-5; unclear D gene. Deletions cut 0 bases from V and 5 bases from J, with 13 bases between. This CDR3 contains 15 residues. The germline CDR1 and CDR2 sequences are MNHEY and SVGAGI. This CDR3 is CASSYSMGQLETQYF. The CDR3 coding sequence is TGTGCCAGCAGTTACTCGATGGGCCAGCTGGAGACCCAGTACTTC.

The J gene is TRBJ2-3, the V gene TRBV5-1; a weak D match, TRBD1 (7 bases). V shed 4 bases and J shed 6 bases, with 15 bases lying between them. The CDR3 has 14 residues. From germline, CDR1 is SGHRS and CDR2 YFSETQ. Written as DNA, the CDR3 is TGCGCCAGCAGCCCCGGACAGGCGGGGGATACGCAGTATTTT. Translated: CASSPGQAGDTQYF.